These 15 T cell receptor beta chains came from one sample sequenced in a study of blood T cell repertoires in COVID-19. TCRdb's table, derived via immunoSEQ multiplex PCR, lists solely in-frame clones and lacks some. The sample records approximately 190,000 clones, 88% being singletons. Material for sequencing was peripheral blood. Source of these receptors: a middle-aged man with active or convalescent COVID-19.

The chain links TRBV28 to TRBJ1-6; D is unresolved. CDR1 is MDHEN and CDR2 is SYDVKM in the germline V gene. The CDR3 extends over 12 amino acids. The V and J ends lost 8 bases and 7 bases respectively, with 9 bases between them. In DNA form, the CDR3 reads TGTGCCAGCGCGGTGGCAAATTCACCCCTCCACTTT. The encoded protein is CASAVANSPLHF.

This clone was seen once. J is TRBJ2-7 and V is TRBV19; 8 bases are shared with TRBD1. CDR1 LNHDA and CDR2 SQIVND come from the germline V gene (reference sequence). The CDR3 is made up of 14 amino acids. Trimming took 4 bases from V and 1 from J; bases not matched to a gene: 3. The CDR3 DNA sequence: TGTGCCAGTAGTAAGACAGGGGTATCCTACGAGCAGTACTTC. This encodes CASSKTGVSYEQYF.

V and J are TRBV6-5 and TRBJ2-7; maybe TRBD1 (6 bases). The germline V and J ends were trimmed by 1 base and 2 bases, with 15 bases remaining between them. The CDR3 sequence is 16 residues long. Germline V gene lookup returns CDR1 MNHEY and CDR2 SVGAGI. CDR3 coding DNA: TGTGCCAGCAGTTACTTGGGTATCAGGGGCGCCTACGAGCAGTACTTC. It specifies CASSYLGIRGAYEQYF.

The chain is built from TRBV7-9 and TRBJ2-3; 7 nucleotides match TRBD2. V shed 4 bases, J shed 5 bases, and the junction held 3 bases outside the gene matches. Germline values: CDR1 SEHNR, CDR2 FQNEAQ (reference sequence). This CDR3 region has 13 residues. The CDR3 nucleotides read TGTGCCAGCAGCTCGGGAGGAGGAGATACGCAGTATTTT. It translates to CASSSGGGDTQYF.

This clone was recorded once. The chain uses TRBV2 and TRBJ2-1; D unclear. This CDR3 contains 13 residues. Germline V CDR1 and CDR2: SNHLY, FYNNEI. V lost 4 bases and J lost 6, with 10 bases in between. The CDR3: CASSGLRLNEQFF. The DNA of the CDR3 is TGTGCCAGCAGTGGGTTGCGCCTCAATGAGCAGTTCTTC.

This clone was detected a few times. The chain couples TRBV15 to TRBJ1-2; D is undetermined. The CDR3 is 15 residues long. Between the trimmed V and J ends, which lost 0 bases and 0 bases, there was a span of 8 bases. CDR1 and CDR2 (germline): LNHNV, YYDKDF (reference sequence). DNA of the CDR3: TGTGCCACCAGCAGAGAACAACCTGCTAACTATGGCTACACCTTC. Translated, it gives CATSREQPANYGYTF.

The V and J genes are TRBV3-1 (or the pseudogene TRBV3-2) and TRBJ2-3; D remains ambiguous. Trimming removed 4 bases at V and 6 bases at J, with 11 bases between. This CDR3 has 13 residues. Per the germline V gene, CDR1 is LGHDT and CDR2 is YNNKEL (reference sequence). The CDR3, as DNA: TGTGCCAGCAGCCCGGTAGGAGTCGATACGCAGTATTTT. This gives the protein CASSPVGVDTQYF.

This chain joins TRBV12-3 or TRBV12-4 and TRBJ1-1; 8 bases are a match to TRBD1. The CDR3 loop spans 12 amino acids. The junction had 7 bases not matched to a gene; V was cut back by 5 bases and J by 11 bases. CDR3 protein: CASSLDRGDAFF. The CDR3 nucleotides are TGTGCCAGCAGTCTCGACAGGGGCGATGCTTTCTTT.

This clone was detected only a few times. The chain employs TRBV11-3 and TRBJ1-1, with 9 bases matching TRBD1. The CDR3 sequence is 15 residues long. CDR1 SGHNT and CDR2 YENEEA come from the germline V gene. Trimming at V came to 1 base and at J to 6 bases, leaving 6 bases not matched to a gene. The chain's CDR3 is CASSLVFGQGSEAFF. The CDR3 DNA reads TGTGCCAGCAGCTTAGTATTCGGACAGGGGTCTGAAGCTTTCTTT.

The chain uses TRBV19 and TRBJ2-1, with 7 positions matching TRBD1. Losses at the gene ends were 5 bases for V and 3 bases for J; bases not matched to a gene: 7. CDR1 is LNHDA, CDR2 SQIVND, per germline (reference sequence). The CDR3 has 15 residues. This CDR3 is CASSSGQRIYNEQFF. CDR3 nucleotides: TGTGCCAGTAGTTCGGGACAGCGGATCTACAATGAGCAGTTCTTC.

The gene calls are TRBV4-2 and TRBJ1-1; D remains ambiguous. Per germline, CDR1 LGHNA and CDR2 YNFKEQ. This CDR3 comprises 14 residues. The V and J ends lost 7 bases and 0 bases respectively, with 12 bases between them. Here the CDR3 DNA reads TGTGCCAGCAACGTTGGGAGGGTGAACACTGAAGCTTTCTTT. It specifies CASNVGRVNTEAFF.

The J gene is TRBJ2-6, the V gene TRBV27; D remains ambiguous. V was pared by 6 bases and J by 4 bases, with 13 bases between. Germline CDR1 is MNHEY and CDR2 is SMNVEV (reference sequence). The length of the CDR3 is 15 residues. This CDR3 reads CASSQRIGGANVLTF. CDR3 coding DNA: TGTGCCAGCAGCCAGCGAATTGGGGGGGCCAACGTCCTGACTTTC.

V is TRBV29-1 and J is TRBJ1-1; 7 bases map to TRBD1. The CDR3 has 12 amino acids. V lost 7 bases to trimming and J lost 3 bases; unmatched junction nucleotides: 5. The germline V gene encodes CDR1 SQVTM and CDR2 ANQGSEA. The chain's CDR3 is CSGSTGDTEAFF. CDR3 in DNA: TGCAGCGGGTCAACAGGGGACACTGAAGCTTTCTTT.

The V call is TRBV5-4, the J call TRBJ1-2; TRBD1 aligns across 8 bases. The CDR3 has 14 amino acids. V shed 4 bases, J shed 4 bases, and the junction held 6 bases outside the gene matches. CDR1 is SGHNT, CDR2 YYREEE, per germline (reference sequence). CDR3 in DNA: TGTGCCAGCAGCCTAGACAGGGGTACCTATGGCTACACCTTC. This gives the protein CASSLDRGTYGYTF. The full variable domain, rest sourced from reference TRBV5-4 and TRBJ1-2, is ETGVTQSPTHLIKTRGQQVTLRCSSQSGHNTVSWYQQALGQGPQFIFQYYREEENGRGNFPPRFSGLQFPNYSSELNVNALELDDSALYLCASSLDRGTYGYTFGSGTRLTVV.

V and J are TRBV12-5 and TRBJ2-1, with unresolved D. Germline V gene data show CDR1 as LGHNT and CDR2 as FRNRAP. The CDR3 contains 17 residues. The germline V and J ends were trimmed by 5 bases and 0 bases, with 17 bases remaining between them. As DNA, the CDR3 is TGTGCTAGTGGTCCGGAGAGCGCGATTATCTCCTACAATGAGCAGTTCTTC. This codes for CASGPESAIISYNEQFF.